Listed here are 7 T cell receptor beta chains from one sample, sequenced in a study of blood T cell repertoires in COVID-19. Clones were read by immunoSEQ multiplex PCR, and TCRdb kept only the in-frame ones, dropping some. The sample holds approximately 120,000 clones; 83% are singletons and the top ten take approximately 20%. The sample consisted of PBMCs or T cells enriched from blood (not recorded which). These receptors all come from a man younger than 45 who had recovered from COVID-19.

The V gene is TRBV11-2, the J gene TRBJ1-1; 8 nucleotides line up with TRBD1. CDR1 SGHAT and CDR2 FQNNGV come from the germline V gene. The trim removed 3 bases at V and 4 bases at J, leaving 7 bases unmatched. CDR3 size: 15 residues. CDR3 DNA: TGTGCCAGCAGCTTGCAGGGGGCGCGGGTCACTGAAGCTTTCTTT. This translates into CASSLQGARVTEAFF.

The chain uses TRBV7-3 and TRBJ1-4, with 9 bases matching TRBD1. V gave up 0 bases and J gave up 6 bases; unmatched junction bases: 5. Germline V gives CDR1 SGHTA, CDR2 FQGTGA. This CDR3 region has 16 residues. CDR3 in DNA: TGTGCCAGCAGCTTAACACCCACAGGGGGCGATGAAAAACTGTTTTTT. Translated, it gives CASSLTPTGGDEKLFF.

The chain carries TRBV29-1 and TRBJ1-6; 7 nucleotides agree with TRBD1. This CDR3 comprises 14 residues. After removal of 8 bases from V and 0 bases from J, the junction contained 4 bases not matched to a gene. Germline CDR1 SQVTM, CDR2 ANQGSEA. Here the CDR3 DNA reads TGCAGCATCCGGGACAGCTCCTATAATTCACCCCTCCACTTT. It yields the protein CSIRDSSYNSPLHF.

This rearrangement joins TRBV5-1 to TRBJ2-7, with D possibly TRBD1 on 6 matching bases. The CDR3 is 12 residues long. Germline CDR1 SGHRS, CDR2 YFSETQ. Trimming shortened V by 4 bases and J by 12 bases, and 17 bases separated the two germline ends. CDR3 nucleotide sequence: TGCGCCAGCAGCAACCTCCAGGGGCCACGGTACTTC. It codes for CASSNLQGPRYF.

The J gene is TRBJ1-1, the V gene TRBV30, with no clear D. Germline V gene sequence: CDR1 GTSNPN, CDR2 SVGIG (reference sequence). The CDR3 consists of 11 residues. The V end was cut by 2 bases, the J end by 5 bases, with 6 bases between. In DNA, the CDR3 is TGTGCCTGGAGTAGCAAAACTGAAGCTTTCTTT. This codes for CAWSSKTEAFF.

This sequence joins TRBV11-2 and TRBJ2-2, with D maybe TRBD1 (5 bases). V gave up 5 bases and J gave up 6 bases, with 19 bases separating them. The CDR3 runs 16 residues. The germline V gene has CDR1 SGHAT and CDR2 FQNNGV. This CDR3 is CASSPGLYVDPGELFF. The CDR3 DNA follows: TGTGCCAGCAGCCCAGGGCTATACGTAGACCCCGGGGAGCTGTTTTTT.

This rearrangement joins TRBV7-9 to TRBJ2-1, with D possibly being TRBD2 (6 bases). The CDR3 totals 12 residues. Germline lookup yields CDR1 SEHNR and CDR2 FQNEAQ (reference sequence). The V and J ends lost 5 bases and 9 bases respectively, with 11 bases between them. Here the CDR3 reads CASSPTGGEQFF. CDR3 DNA sequence: TGTGCCAGCAGCCCCACCGGGGGTGAGCAGTTCTTC.